The 25 T cell receptor beta chains reported below all come from one sample, sequenced in a study of early T cells in non-severe SARS-CoV-2 infection. TCRdb fed the 5' RACE reads into MiXCR, producing one record per CDR3 protein. The sample comprises more than 45,000 distinct CDR3 sequences, 10% to 15% of which are singletons, and around 4.9% rests with the top ten. Sequenced sample: whole blood. The receptor set was obtained from an adult who was a healthcare worker with PCR-confirmed SARS-CoV-2 infection or an uninfected control (not recorded which).

This clonotype has just a few counts. The rearrangement joins TRBV28 to TRBJ2-3; 8 bases map to TRBD1. Germline CDR1 reads MDHEN; CDR2 reads SYDVKM. This CDR3 spans 15 amino acids. The junction had 10 bases not matched to a gene; V was cut back by 7 bases and J by 4 bases. This chain's CDR3 is CASKFRDRWADTQYF. For the CDR3, the DNA is TGTGCCAGCAAGTTCCGGGACAGGTGGGCAGATACGCAGTATTTT.

This clonotype has at least ten counts. This chain connects TRBV6-6 to TRBJ1-1; the D gene is possibly TRBD1 (5 bases). The V and J ends lost 9 bases and 6 bases respectively, with 11 bases between them. The CDR3 runs 11 residues. Per germline, CDR1 MNHNY and CDR2 SVGAGI (reference sequence). This CDR3 is CASQGFAEAFF. The CDR3 DNA reads TGTGCCAGTCAGGGTTTCGCTGAAGCTTTCTTT.

The chain uses TRBV2 and TRBJ2-3; 8 nucleotides agree with TRBD2. The CDR3 is 16 amino acids. The V and J ends lost 6 bases and 0 bases, in that order; junction bases with no gene match: 8. Germline CDR1 is SNHLY and CDR2 is FYNNEI. CDR3 coding DNA: TGTGCCAGCAGGGATGGACGGGGGGGAAGCACAGATACGCAGTATTTT. Residues: CASRDGRGGSTDTQYF.

This clonotype occurred a few times. The DNA for the CDR3 is TGTGCCAGCAGGTCGGGACACCTCTACGAGCAGTACTTC. It translates to CASRSGHLYEQYF. The chain is built from TRBV5-6 and TRBJ2-7, with a possible D match to TRBD1 (6 bases). The V gene's germline CDR1 is SGHDT and CDR2 YYEEEE. V lost 5 bases to trimming and J lost 3 bases, with 12 bases between them. The CDR3 spans 13 residues. Using reference TRBV5-6 and TRBJ2-7 for the parts outside the CDR3, the full variable domain is DAGVTQSPTHLIKTRGQQVTLRCSPKSGHDTVSWYQQALGQGPQFIFQYYEEEERQRGNFPDRFSGHQFPNYSSELNVNALLLGDSALYLCASRSGHLYEQYFGPGTRLTVT.

This clonotype was seen repeatedly, ten times or more. CDR3 region: CASSVVTGNTEAFF. CDR3 bases: TGTGCCAGCAGCGTAGTAACTGGGAACACTGAAGCTTTCTTT. The chain is built from TRBV9 and TRBJ1-1; D is unclear. Germline CDR1 reads SGDLS; CDR2 reads YYNGEE. This CDR3 is built from 14 residues. Trimming stripped 0 bases from V and 1 base from J, with 7 bases between.

Many counts were recorded for this clonotype. The rearrangement joins TRBV11-2 to TRBJ2-5, with 9 bases fitting TRBD2. CDR3 size: 16 residues. Germline V gives CDR1 SGHAT, CDR2 FQNNGV. Germline trimming cut 5 bases from V and 7 bases from J; bases unmatched to any gene: 14. In DNA, the CDR3 is TGTGCCAGCAGCAACCTAGCGGGGTCAGCAGAGCGGACCCAGTACTTC. Translating it yields CASSNLAGSAERTQYF.

This clonotype was counted at least ten times. This chain connects TRBV28 to TRBJ1-1; the D gene is possibly TRBD1 (6 bases). The germline CDR1 and CDR2 sequences are MDHEN and SYDVKM. This CDR3 contains 13 residues. Trimming pared 8 bases from V and 3 bases from J, leaving 13 bases between. The chain's CDR3 is CASHRGAYTEAFF. The CDR3 DNA is TGTGCCAGCCACCGGGGGGCCTACACTGAAGCTTTCTTT.

This clonotype was counted only a few times. Germline and junction disagree at one end, which may indicate a read error. The V gene is TRBV5-1, the J gene TRBJ1-4; D possibly corresponds to TRBD1 (6 bases). Germline loops: CDR1 SGHRS, CDR2 YFSETQ. There are 14 residues in the CDR3. The CDR3 region is CASSTGTASEKLFF. In nucleotides, the CDR3 is TGTGCCAGCAGCACAGGGACGGCGAGTGAAAAACTGTTTTTT.

V usage is TRBV6-5 and J usage is TRBJ2-7; the D call may be TRBD1 or TRBD2 (5 bases each). The length of the CDR3 is 14 residues. V was shortened by 0 bases and J by 3 bases, with 9 bases between the two germline ends. CDR1 is MNHEY, CDR2 SVGAGI, per germline. The CDR3 nucleotides are TGTGCCAGCAGTTACTCGAGGGACGTCTACGAGCAGTACTTC. Translating gives CASSYSRDVYEQYF.

The chain couples TRBV7-9 to TRBJ1-5, with D tentatively TRBD1 (5 bases). The CDR3 contains 14 residues. Germline CDR1 and CDR2: SEHNR and FQNEAQ (reference sequence). Between the trimmed V and J ends, which lost 6 bases and 4 bases, there was a span of 13 bases. The CDR3, as DNA: TGTGCCAGCAGTTGGGACGCCGGGAATCAGCCCCAGCATTTT. Translating gives CASSWDAGNQPQHF.

V is TRBV20-1 and J is TRBJ2-1; D is unresolved. V lost 3 bases and J lost 0, with 12 bases in between. The CDR3 covers 15 residues. Per germline, CDR1 DFQATT and CDR2 SNEGSKA (reference sequence). DNA of the CDR3: TGCAGTGCTAGTGAGGCGCTGAGCTCCTACAATGAGCAGTTCTTC. This codes for CSASEALSSYNEQFF.

This clonotype was recorded a few times. J is TRBJ2-7 and V is TRBV9; D is perhaps TRBD2 (6 bases). Germline values: CDR1 SGDLS, CDR2 YYNGEE. CDR3 length: 15 amino acids. V gave up 3 bases and J gave up 6 bases, with 19 bases separating them. This CDR3 is CASSATTGQGGEQYF. In DNA, the CDR3 is TGTGCCAGCAGCGCCACAACTGGGCAGGGAGGCGAGCAGTACTTC.

This chain links TRBV5-1 with TRBJ2-1; tentatively, D is TRBD2 (5 bases). Trimming shortened V by 4 bases and J by 6 bases, and 17 bases separated the two germline ends. The germline V gene has CDR1 SGHRS and CDR2 YFSETQ. The CDR3 consists of 15 residues. The CDR3 DNA sequence: TGCGCCAGCAGCGATACGGGATTCCCTGGCAATGAGCAGTTCTTC. This encodes CASSDTGFPGNEQFF.

This clonotype was recorded at least ten times. The chain joins TRBV5-5 to TRBJ1-1, with a tentative D call TRBD1 (6 bases). Germline V CDR1 and CDR2: SGHKS, YYEKEE (reference sequence). V was trimmed by 4 bases and J by 3 bases, leaving 16 bases between them. CDR3 length: 15 amino acids. CDR3 protein: CASSPVSRGDTEAFF. In DNA form, the CDR3 reads TGTGCCAGCAGCCCTGTAAGCAGGGGTGACACTGAAGCTTTCTTT.

This clonotype was counted only a few times. The chain joins TRBV6-2 or TRBV6-3 to TRBJ2-6, with a possible D match to TRBD1 (5 bases). The germline gives CDR1 MNHEY, CDR2 SVGEGT. V was clipped by 6 bases and J by 0 bases, with 9 bases between them. The CDR3 spans 15 residues. CDR3 sequence reads: CASSQGHSGANVLTF. The CDR3, as DNA: TGTGCCAGCAGCCAAGGACACTCTGGGGCCAACGTCCTGACTTTC.

There are many counts of this clonotype. The chain employs TRBV7-9 and TRBJ2-2, with D unresolved. CDR1 is SEHNR, CDR2 FQNEAQ, per germline (reference sequence). Trimming took off 1 base at V and 1 base at J, with 7 bases between the two ends. The CDR3 has 15 amino acids. The CDR3: CASSLESMNTGELFF. The CDR3 nucleotides read TGTGCCAGCAGCTTAGAGAGCATGAACACCGGGGAGCTGTTTTTT.

The chain joins TRBV7-2 to TRBJ2-3; the D is unclear. This CDR3 contains 13 residues. V lost 8 bases, J lost 6 bases, and 15 bases lay in between. Per the germline V gene, CDR1 is SGHTA and CDR2 is FQGNSA. In DNA, the CDR3 is TGTGCCAGCGCTCCGCAGCCTGCGGATACGCAGTATTTT. Amino acids: CASAPQPADTQYF.

This clonotype was seen at least ten times. The chain is built from TRBV18 and TRBJ2-1; D is possibly TRBD2 (7 bases). This CDR3 is built from 15 residues. V shed 6 bases and J shed 2 bases, with 14 bases lying between them. Looked up from germline, CDR1 is KGHSH and CDR2 is LQKENI. The CDR3 DNA reads TGTGCCAGCTCTCCAGAGGGGGGGGCCTACAATGAGCAGTTCTTC. It codes for CASSPEGGAYNEQFF.

This chain links TRBV5-1 with TRBJ2-1; D gene ambiguous. The CDR3 has 12 residues. V lost 4 bases to trimming and J lost 6 bases, with 8 bases between them. Germline V gene lookup returns CDR1 SGHRS and CDR2 YFSETQ. The CDR3: CASSLGFNEQFF. The CDR3 DNA follows: TGCGCCAGCAGCCTAGGCTTCAATGAGCAGTTCTTC.

V and J are TRBV28 and TRBJ1-6, with D hard to call. Between the trimmed V and J ends, which lost 6 bases and 10 bases, there was a span of 16 bases. This CDR3 has 14 residues. Looked up from germline, CDR1 is MDHEN and CDR2 is SYDVKM. Here the CDR3 reads CASSLGGIRSPLHF. The CDR3 DNA follows: TGTGCCAGCAGCCTAGGAGGGATTCGGTCACCCCTCCACTTT.

This clonotype was found once. The DNA for the CDR3 is TGTGCCAGCAGCCCACAGGGTACGGGGAATGAGCAGTTCTTC. Protein product: CASSPQGTGNEQFF. The rearrangement uses TRBV3-1 and TRBJ2-1; possibly TRBD1 for D (6 bases). V was shortened by 4 bases and J by 7 bases, with 14 bases between the two germline ends. The germline V gene encodes CDR1 LGHDT and CDR2 YNNKEL (reference sequence). The CDR3 has 14 residues.

This clonotype was counted a few times. The rearrangement uses TRBV12-3 or TRBV12-4 and TRBJ1-5; 7 bases align to TRBD1. The CDR3 loop spans 14 amino acids. The J segment lost 3 bases and the V segment lost 7 bases, leaving 6 bases of the junction unmatched. CDR3 protein: CASNVQGNNQPQHF. The CDR3, as DNA: TGTGCCAGCAACGTACAGGGGAACAATCAGCCCCAGCATTTT.

This clonotype was seen ten or more times. The chain uses TRBV12-3 or TRBV12-4 and TRBJ2-5; D possibly corresponds to TRBD2 (6 bases). Deletions cut 3 bases from V and 4 bases from J, with 6 bases between. CDR3 length: 12 residues. Here the CDR3 reads CASSLTRETQYF. In DNA, the CDR3 is TGTGCCAGCAGTTTGACTAGAGAGACCCAGTACTTC.

The rearrangement joins TRBV6-5 to TRBJ1-1; the match to TRBD1 covers 11 bases. The CDR3 runs to 16 residues. V gave up 4 bases and J gave up 4 bases; unmatched junction bases: 8. Germline CDR1 MNHEY, CDR2 SVGAGI. CDR3 nucleotide sequence: TGTGCCAGCAGTTCAGTTGCCGGGACAGGGGGCACTGAAGCTTTCTTT. Its protein is CASSSVAGTGGTEAFF.

This chain uses TRBV4-2 with TRBJ2-1, with 10 bases that match TRBD2. J lost 9 bases, V lost 0 bases, and 8 bases had no gene match. Germline V gene lookup returns CDR1 LGHNA and CDR2 YNFKEQ. CDR3 length: 16 residues. In DNA, the CDR3 is TGTGCCAGCAGCCAAGATAGCAGCGGGAGGGCCGTTGAGCAGTTCTTC. Translated: CASSQDSSGRAVEQFF.